The 19 T cell receptor beta chains in this list originate from one sample, sequenced in a study of siplizumab effects on memory and regulatory T cells. Clones were sequenced by immunoSEQ multiplex PCR, and TCRdb holds only the in-frame ones, with some missing. The sample yields around 100,000 clones, approximately 91% seen once. Sequences were obtained from CD4+ T cells sorted from blood. The receptor set was obtained from a human donor in good health.

The CDR3 loop is CASSSPGGQLAKNIQYF. The CDR3 DNA sequence: TGTGCCAGCAGCTCCCCAGGGGGACAACTAGCCAAAAACATTCAGTACTTC. V usage is TRBV7-2 and J usage is TRBJ2-4, with 7 positions matching TRBD1. This CDR3 spans 17 amino acids. J gave up 0 bases and V 4 bases, and 9 bases lay outside the gene matches. The V gene's germline CDR1 is SGHTA and CDR2 FQGNSA.

The chain recombines TRBV6-5 with TRBJ2-7; no firm D call. Trimming stripped 5 bases from V and 0 bases from J, with 8 bases between. Germline loops: CDR1 MNHEY, CDR2 SVGAGI. This CDR3 has 13 amino acids. CDR3 sequence: CASSHRNSYEQYF. CDR3 DNA sequence: TGTGCCAGCAGTCACCGCAACTCCTACGAGCAGTACTTC.

The genes are TRBV25-1 and TRBJ2-6; TRBD1 might be the D (6 bases). From germline, CDR1 is MGHDK and CDR2 SYGVNS. CDR3 size: 12 residues. Trimming left V 10 bases short and J 4 bases short, with 8 bases between. CDR3 nucleotides: TGTGCCACCAGGGGAGGGGCCAACGTCCTGACTTTC. This gives the protein CATRGGANVLTF.

J is TRBJ2-7 and V is TRBV2; 7 nucleotides line up with TRBD2. The germline V gene has CDR1 SNHLY and CDR2 FYNNEI. This CDR3 comprises 15 residues. Trimming removed 2 bases from V and 9 bases from J; junction bases left unmatched: 13. This CDR3 is CASSEWGRDPSLQYF. CDR3 coding DNA: TGTGCCAGCAGTGAATGGGGGAGGGATCCTTCCCTGCAGTACTTC.

This clone was found a few times. The rearrangement uses TRBV5-1 and TRBJ2-2, with TRBD2 matching 10 bases. Looked up from germline, CDR1 is SGHRS and CDR2 is YFSETQ. Unmatched junction bases numbered 9, after V lost 0 bases and J lost 10 bases. This CDR3 is 16 amino acids long. The CDR3 nucleotides read TGCGCCAGCAGCTTGGGGGACCTAGCGGGGGAGAAGGAGCTGTTTTTT. It specifies CASSLGDLAGEKELFF.

This clone is a singleton in its sample. This chain connects TRBV19 to TRBJ2-7, with a possible D match to TRBD1 (5 bases). The germline V gene encodes CDR1 LNHDA and CDR2 SQIVND (reference sequence). The CDR3 covers 14 residues. V lost 5 bases to trimming and J lost 4 bases, with 15 bases between them. The CDR3 DNA follows: TGTGCCAGTAGTGCCCAACATACAGGATACGAGCAGTACTTC. Protein product: CASSAQHTGYEQYF.

This chain joins TRBV6-6 and TRBJ2-5, with 9 bases fitting TRBD2. Germline assignment: CDR1 MNHNY and CDR2 SVGAGI (reference sequence). With V trimmed by 5 bases and J by 2 bases, 3 bases remained unmatched. This CDR3 contains 14 residues. As DNA, the CDR3 is TGTGCCAGCAGTACTGGACTAGCGCAAGAGACCCAGTACTTC. Translating gives CASSTGLAQETQYF.

The J gene is TRBJ1-3, the V gene TRBV19; D gene unclear. The germline V gene encodes CDR1 LNHDA and CDR2 SQIVND (reference sequence). CDR3 length: 16 amino acids. Trimming cost V 0 bases and J 0 bases, with 9 bases left between them. The CDR3 region has the DNA TGTGCCAGTAGTATAGAGGGCCTGAACTCTGGAAACACCATATATTTT. Its translation: CASSIEGLNSGNTIYF. Supplemented by reference TRBV19 and TRBJ1-3, the full variable domain reads DGGITQSPKYLFRKEGQNVTLSCEQNLNHDAMYWYRQDPGQGLRLIYYSQIVNDFQKGDIAEGYSVSREKKESFPLTVTSAQKNPTAFYLCASSIEGLNSGNTIYFGEGSWLTVV.

For this clone: The sample contains more than one DNA sequence encoding this CDR3. The chain uses TRBV30 and TRBJ1-1; 8 positions agree with TRBD1. Germline V gives CDR1 GTSNPN, CDR2 SVGIG (reference sequence). Unmatched junction bases numbered 2, after V lost 3 bases and J lost 8 bases. This CDR3 has 11 residues. CDR3 sequence (DNA): TGTGCCTGGAGGACAGGGGCCGAAGCTTTCTTT. It yields the protein CAWRTGAEAFF.

The J gene is TRBJ2-7, the V gene TRBV11-3, with a possible D match to TRBD1 (6 bases). The V gene lost 3 bases and the J gene lost 2 bases, with 14 bases spanning the gap. Germline-derived CDR1 and CDR2 are SGHNT and YENEEA. The CDR3 contains 15 residues. In DNA form, the CDR3 reads TGTGCCAGCAGCTTGGAGACAGGACTCACCTACGAGCAGTACTTC. This sequence encodes CASSLETGLTYEQYF.

V gene TRBV30 combines with J gene TRBJ1-3; D gene unclear. The germline CDR1 and CDR2 sequences are GTSNPN and SVGIG (reference sequence). Deletions cut 1 base from V and 0 bases from J, with 10 bases between. This CDR3 is 15 amino acids long. In nucleotides, the CDR3 is TGTGCCTGGAGTGATCCCGTTTTCTCTGGAAACACCATATATTTT. Translation gives CAWSDPVFSGNTIYF.

The chain employs TRBV2 and TRBJ2-7; weak D call: TRBD2 (6 bases). CDR3 length: 13 residues. Germline CDR1 SNHLY, CDR2 FYNNEI. V was cut by 7 bases and J by 4 bases, with 14 bases left in between. Here the CDR3 reads CASTLGRQYEQYF. The CDR3 nucleotides read TGTGCCAGCACCCTCGGGAGACAATACGAGCAGTACTTC. The complete variable domain, with remaining parts taken from reference TRBV2 and TRBJ2-7, reads EPEVTQTPSHQVTQMGQEVILRCVPISNHLYFYWYRQILGQKVEFLVSFYNNEISEKSEIFDDQFSVERPDGSNFTLKIRSTKLEDSAMYFCASTLGRQYEQYFGPGTRLTVT.

The chain couples TRBV10-2 to TRBJ2-7, with TRBD2 matching 10 bases. Germline CDR1 WSHSY, CDR2 SAAADI. The V gene end was trimmed by 6 bases and the J gene end by 3 bases; junction bases not matched to a gene: 11. The CDR3 has 16 residues. As DNA, the CDR3 is TGCGCCAGCAGGGTGGGAGCGGGGGGGTCCAACTACGAGCAGTACTTC. Protein: CASRVGAGGSNYEQYF.

This clone was recorded only once. This rearrangement joins TRBV1 to TRBJ2-1. TRBV1 is a known pseudogene. The CDR3 has 14 residues. CDR3 region: CTSSWPGAYNEQFF. The CDR3, as DNA: TGCACCAGCAGCTGGCCGGGGGCATACAATGAGCAGTTCTTC.

The chain is built from TRBV9 and TRBJ2-3, with 11 bases fitting TRBD2. J lost 7 bases, V lost 3 bases, and 4 bases had no gene match. The CDR3 sequence is 14 residues long. Germline V lookup: CDR1 SGDLS, CDR2 YYNGEE. The CDR3 region has the DNA TGTGCCAGCAGCGCCGGGACTAGCGGATATACGCAGTATTTT. It is translated as CASSAGTSGYTQYF.

This clone was seen a single time. The chain has TRBV6-1 and TRBJ2-1, with a possible D match to TRBD1 (5 bases). The V end was cut by 6 bases, the J end by 0 bases, with 6 bases between. From germline, CDR1 is MNHNS and CDR2 SASEGT. This CDR3 is 13 amino acids long. CDR3 residues: CASRDSSYNEQFF. Here the CDR3 DNA reads TGTGCCAGCAGAGACAGCTCCTACAATGAGCAGTTCTTC.

The chain recombines TRBV23-1 with TRBJ1-2; D uncertain. TRBV23-1 qualifies as an ORF whose function is uncertain. Trimming shortened V by 6 bases and J by 8 bases, and 22 bases separated the two germline ends. The CDR3 extends over 15 amino acids. This CDR3 is CASSRNRTFFSGYTF. Here the CDR3 DNA reads TGCGCCAGCAGCCGAAATCGGACCTTCTTTAGCGGCTACACCTTC.

The chain couples TRBV6-5 to TRBJ1-2; 9 bases are shared with TRBD1. Germline V lookup: CDR1 MNHEY, CDR2 SVGAGI. Unmatched junction bases numbered 1, after V lost 4 bases and J lost 4 bases. This CDR3 contains 13 residues. This CDR3 is CASSWGQGYGYTF. The CDR3, as DNA: TGTGCCAGCAGTTGGGGACAGGGCTATGGCTACACCTTC.

The chain couples TRBV18 to TRBJ1-3; D is possibly TRBD1 (5 bases). Trimming left V 0 bases short and J 7 bases short, with 16 bases between. Germline loops: CDR1 KGHSH, CDR2 LQKENI. CDR3 length equals 16 residues. The CDR3 is CASSPPGTSDGNTIYF. CDR3 nucleotides: TGTGCCAGCTCACCACCTGGGACCTCGGACGGGAACACCATATATTTT.